A selection of T cell receptor beta chains follows, all from one sample in a study of blood T cell repertoires in COVID-19. Using immunoSEQ multiplex PCR, the repertoire was profiled, and TCRdb retains in-frame clones only, with some absent. The sample includes about 150,000 clones, 84% of them seen just once. The sample comprised peripheral blood. These receptors were taken from a man aged 25-45 years with COVID-19, enrolled during active disease. CDR3s include the opening cysteine and the closing phenylalanine or tryptophan. The order of the fields is V gene, J gene, D gene, clone size, CDR3 DNA, CDR3 protein. The D gene is left open where the match is weak. Clone size is not always given. Where it is, it says once, few, many or a class for expanded clones.

v_call: TRBV4-2; j_call: TRBJ2-1; d_call: .; clone_size: .; cdr3_nt: TGTGCCAGCAGCCAAGAAACCATAGGCTGGCGGATCAATGAGCAGTTCTTC; cdr3_aa: CASSQETIGWRINEQFF
v_call: TRBV25-1; j_call: TRBJ2-3; d_call: TRBD2; clone_size: .; cdr3_nt: TGTGCCAGCAGCCCGGGACTAGCGGGGCGCACAGATACGCAGTATTTT; cdr3_aa: CASSPGLAGRTDTQYF
v_call: TRBV18; j_call: TRBJ1-1; d_call: .; clone_size: once; cdr3_nt: TGTGCCAGCTCACCTCCGGACAGGAACACTGAAGCTTTCTTT; cdr3_aa: CASSPPDRNTEAFF
v_call: TRBV19; j_call: TRBJ1-1; d_call: .; clone_size: .; cdr3_nt: TGTGCCAGTAAAATCCGGGGAGACACTGAAGCTTTCTTT; cdr3_aa: CASKIRGDTEAFF
v_call: TRBV19; j_call: TRBJ2-4; d_call: TRBD1; clone_size: few; cdr3_nt: TGTGCCAGTAGCGGACAGGGGTTAAACATTCAGTACTTC; cdr3_aa: CASSGQGLNIQYF
v_call: TRBV7-8; j_call: TRBJ2-2; d_call: .; clone_size: .; cdr3_nt: TGTGCCAGCAGCCCCCTCACTAGGACCGGGGAGCTGTTTTTT; cdr3_aa: CASSPLTRTGELFF
v_call: TRBV28; j_call: TRBJ2-7; d_call: TRBD1; clone_size: once; cdr3_nt: TGTGCCAGCACCTCGGGTGGGACAGCCCAGGAGCAGTACTTC; cdr3_aa: CASTSGGTAQEQYF
v_call: TRBV28; j_call: TRBJ2-7; d_call: .; clone_size: .; cdr3_nt: TGTGCCAGCAGTCCCACTAGCAGACCCTACGAGCAGTACTTC; cdr3_aa: CASSPTSRPYEQYF
v_call: TRBV9; j_call: TRBJ1-4; d_call: .; clone_size: once; cdr3_nt: TGTGCCAGCAGCGTAGGCCCGGAGGCGGAAAAACTGTTTTTT; cdr3_aa: CASSVGPEAEKLFF
v_call: TRBV11-3; j_call: TRBJ1-1; d_call: .; clone_size: .; cdr3_nt: TGTGCCAGCAGCTCCCGGGAGGGGTTGGGGACTGAAGCTTTCTTT; cdr3_aa: CASSSREGLGTEAFF
v_call: TRBV2; j_call: TRBJ1-4; d_call: TRBD1; clone_size: once; cdr3_nt: TGTGCCAGCAGCGGGACAGGCTCAACTAATGAAAAACTGTTTTTT; cdr3_aa: CASSGTGSTNEKLFF
v_call: TRBV30; j_call: TRBJ1-3; d_call: .; clone_size: .; cdr3_nt: TGTGCCTGGAGTCCAGGAAACACCATATATTTT; cdr3_aa: CAWSPGNTIYF
v_call: TRBV3-1/TRBV3-2; j_call: TRBJ2-2; d_call: .; clone_size: .; cdr3_nt: TGTGCCAGCGGGACTTTGAGGGGGGAGCTGTTTTTT; cdr3_aa: CASGTLRGELFF
v_call: TRBV5-8; j_call: TRBJ1-2; d_call: .; clone_size: .; cdr3_nt: TGTGCCAGCAGCTTGGTCTGGGGCGGCTACACCTTC; cdr3_aa: CASSLVWGGYTF
v_call: TRBV6-5; j_call: TRBJ2-7; d_call: .; clone_size: .; cdr3_nt: TGTGCCAGCGGTCAGGGTAACGAGCAGTACTTC; cdr3_aa: CASGQGNEQYF
v_call: TRBV6-5; j_call: TRBJ1-5; d_call: .; clone_size: .; cdr3_nt: TGTGCCAGCAGCTCATACAGGGATCAGCCCCAGCATTTT; cdr3_aa: CASSSYRDQPQHF